Here is one T cell receptor beta chain with its context. The germline V gene encodes CDR1 MGHRA and CDR2 YSYEKL. CDR3 size: 13 residues. The V and J ends lost 6 bases and 4 bases, in that order; junction bases with no gene match: 5. This sample was included in a study of blood T cell repertoires in COVID-19. Overall study context: Both acute and convalescent COVID-19 samples were obtained from the United States, Italy and Spain. Sources were T cells, B-cell-depleted T cells, or PBMCs; the material itself was cDNA or gDNA.

Original data processing: Amplified reference gene primers provided the basis for estimating nucleated cell counts. Clones were sequenced by immunoSEQ multiplex PCR, and TCRdb holds only the in-frame ones, with some missing. The V and J calls and clone size come from that table; D and trimming were worked out from the DNA. The table lists tens of thousands of clones, 75% to 90% of them singletons, with roughly 2% in the top ten. The chain is built from TRBV4-1 and TRBJ2-5, with 7 bases fitting TRBD1. The specimen sequenced was peripheral blood. This TCR was sampled from a woman aged 60 to 75 with acute or convalescent COVID-19. The CDR3 region is CASRRTGGETQYF. CDR3 in DNA: TGCGCCAGCAGGAGGACAGGAGGAGAGACCCAGTACTTC.